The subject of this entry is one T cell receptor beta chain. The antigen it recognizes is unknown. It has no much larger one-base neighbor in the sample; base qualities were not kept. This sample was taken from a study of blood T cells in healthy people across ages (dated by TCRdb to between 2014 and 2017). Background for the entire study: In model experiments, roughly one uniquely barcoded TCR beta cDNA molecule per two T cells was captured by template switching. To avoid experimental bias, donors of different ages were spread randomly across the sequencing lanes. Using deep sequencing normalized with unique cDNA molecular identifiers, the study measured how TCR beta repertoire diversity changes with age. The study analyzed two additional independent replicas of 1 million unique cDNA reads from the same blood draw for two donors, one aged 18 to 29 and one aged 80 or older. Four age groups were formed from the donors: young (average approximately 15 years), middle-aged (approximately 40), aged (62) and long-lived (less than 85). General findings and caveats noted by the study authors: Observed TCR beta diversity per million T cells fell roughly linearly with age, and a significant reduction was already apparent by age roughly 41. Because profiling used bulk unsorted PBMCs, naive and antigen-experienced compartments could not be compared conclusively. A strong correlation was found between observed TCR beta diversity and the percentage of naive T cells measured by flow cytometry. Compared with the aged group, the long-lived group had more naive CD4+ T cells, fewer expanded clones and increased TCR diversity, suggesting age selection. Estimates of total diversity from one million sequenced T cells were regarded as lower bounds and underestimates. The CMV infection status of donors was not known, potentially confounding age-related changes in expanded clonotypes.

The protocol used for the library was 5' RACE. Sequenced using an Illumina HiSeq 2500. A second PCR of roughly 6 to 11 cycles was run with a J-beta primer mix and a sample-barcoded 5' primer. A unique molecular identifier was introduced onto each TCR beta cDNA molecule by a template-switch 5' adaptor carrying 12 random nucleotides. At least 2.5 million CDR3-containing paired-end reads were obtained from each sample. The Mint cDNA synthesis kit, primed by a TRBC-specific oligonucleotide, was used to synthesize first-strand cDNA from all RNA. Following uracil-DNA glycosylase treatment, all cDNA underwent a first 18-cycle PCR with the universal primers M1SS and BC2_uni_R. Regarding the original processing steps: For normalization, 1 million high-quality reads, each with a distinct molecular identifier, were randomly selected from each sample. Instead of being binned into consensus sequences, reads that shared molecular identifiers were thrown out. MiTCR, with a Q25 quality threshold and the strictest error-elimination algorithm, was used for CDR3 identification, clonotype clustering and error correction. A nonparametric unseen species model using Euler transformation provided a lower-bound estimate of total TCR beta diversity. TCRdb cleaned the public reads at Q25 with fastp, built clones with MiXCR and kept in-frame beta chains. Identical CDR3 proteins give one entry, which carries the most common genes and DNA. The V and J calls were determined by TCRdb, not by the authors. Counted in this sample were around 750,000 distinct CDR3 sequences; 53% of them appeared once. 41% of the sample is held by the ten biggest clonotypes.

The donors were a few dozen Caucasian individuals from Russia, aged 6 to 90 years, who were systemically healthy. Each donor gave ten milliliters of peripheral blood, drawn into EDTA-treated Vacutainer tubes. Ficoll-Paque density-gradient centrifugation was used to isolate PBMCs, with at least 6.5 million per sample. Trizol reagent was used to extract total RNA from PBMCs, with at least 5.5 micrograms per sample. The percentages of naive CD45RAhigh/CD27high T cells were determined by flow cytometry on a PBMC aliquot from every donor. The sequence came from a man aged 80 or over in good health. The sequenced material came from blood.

Here the CDR3 is given as CATSDPLGGRDEQFF. The DNA sequence follows: TGTGCCACCAGTGACCCCCTAGGAGGGAGGGATGAGCAGTTCTTC. This chain joins TRBV24-1 to TRBJ2-1, with 7 bases aligning to TRBD2. Inclusive of the bounding cysteine and phenylalanine, the CDR3 is 15 residues long. Only the CDR3 part of the read is kept: 45 bases, read in frame from the first base. CDR1 and CDR2, looked up from the germline V gene, are KGHDR and SFDVKD. V trim: 4 bases; J trim: 8 bases; unmatched bases: 10.